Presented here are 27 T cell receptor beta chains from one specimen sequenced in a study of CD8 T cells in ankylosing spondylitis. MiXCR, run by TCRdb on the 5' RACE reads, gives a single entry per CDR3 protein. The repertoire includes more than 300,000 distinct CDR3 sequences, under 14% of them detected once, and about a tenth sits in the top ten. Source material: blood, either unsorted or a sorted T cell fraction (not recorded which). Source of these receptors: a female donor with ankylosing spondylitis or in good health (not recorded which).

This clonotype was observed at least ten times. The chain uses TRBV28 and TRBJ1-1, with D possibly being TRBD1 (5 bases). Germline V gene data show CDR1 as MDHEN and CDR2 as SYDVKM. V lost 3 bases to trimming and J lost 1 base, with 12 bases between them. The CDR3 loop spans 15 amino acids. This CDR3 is CASSFSLGGNTEAFF. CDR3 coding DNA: TGTGCCAGCAGTTTTAGCCTCGGGGGGAACACTGAAGCTTTCTTT.

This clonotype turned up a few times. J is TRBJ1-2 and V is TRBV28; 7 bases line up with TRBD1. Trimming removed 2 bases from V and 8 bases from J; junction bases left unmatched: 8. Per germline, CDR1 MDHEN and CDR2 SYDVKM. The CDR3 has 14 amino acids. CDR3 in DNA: TGTGCCAGCAGTTTACCAGGGGGACTAGTAGGCTACACCTTC. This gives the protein CASSLPGGLVGYTF.

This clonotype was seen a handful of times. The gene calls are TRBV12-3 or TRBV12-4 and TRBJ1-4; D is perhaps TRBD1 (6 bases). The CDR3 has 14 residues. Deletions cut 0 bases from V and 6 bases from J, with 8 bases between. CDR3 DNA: TGTGCCAGCAGTTTAGCCAGGGGCGATGAAAAACTGTTTTTT. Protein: CASSLARGDEKLFF.

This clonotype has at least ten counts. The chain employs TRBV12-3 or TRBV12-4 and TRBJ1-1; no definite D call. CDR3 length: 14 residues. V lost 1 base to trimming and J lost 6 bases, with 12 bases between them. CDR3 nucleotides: TGTGCCAGCAGTTTAGGGGTTGTACTGCCTGAAGCTTTCTTT. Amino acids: CASSLGVVLPEAFF.

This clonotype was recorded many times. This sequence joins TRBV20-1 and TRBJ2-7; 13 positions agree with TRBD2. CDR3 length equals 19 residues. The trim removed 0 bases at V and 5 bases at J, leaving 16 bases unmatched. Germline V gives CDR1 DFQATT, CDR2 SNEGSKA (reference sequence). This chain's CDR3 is CSARDPTSGRASVWDEQYF. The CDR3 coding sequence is TGCAGTGCTAGAGACCCAACTAGCGGGAGGGCCTCTGTCTGGGACGAGCAGTACTTC.

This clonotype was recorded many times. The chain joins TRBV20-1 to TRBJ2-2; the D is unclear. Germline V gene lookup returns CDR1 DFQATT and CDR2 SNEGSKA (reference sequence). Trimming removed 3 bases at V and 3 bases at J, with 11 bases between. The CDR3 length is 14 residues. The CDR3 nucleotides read TGCAGTGCTAGTTTGGGTTCGGACACCGGGGAGCTGTTTTTT. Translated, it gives CSASLGSDTGELFF.

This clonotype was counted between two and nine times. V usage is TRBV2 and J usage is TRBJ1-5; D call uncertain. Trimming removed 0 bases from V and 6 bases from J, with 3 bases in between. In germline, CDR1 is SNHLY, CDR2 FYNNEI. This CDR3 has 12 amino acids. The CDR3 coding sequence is TGTGCCAGCAGTGAAGCTAGTCAGCCCCAGCATTTT. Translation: CASSEASQPQHF.

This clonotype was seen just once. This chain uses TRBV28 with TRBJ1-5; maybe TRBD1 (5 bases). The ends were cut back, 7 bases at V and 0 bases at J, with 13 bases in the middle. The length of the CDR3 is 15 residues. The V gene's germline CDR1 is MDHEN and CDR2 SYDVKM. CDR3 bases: TGTGCCAGCAAACCGGGACGGGTTAGCAATCAGCCCCAGCATTTT. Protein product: CASKPGRVSNQPQHF.

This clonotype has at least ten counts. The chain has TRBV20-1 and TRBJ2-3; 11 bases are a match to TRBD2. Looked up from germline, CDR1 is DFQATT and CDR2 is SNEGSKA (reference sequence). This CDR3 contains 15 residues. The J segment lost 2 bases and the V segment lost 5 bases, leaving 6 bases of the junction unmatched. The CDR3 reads CSAAGTSGITDTQYF. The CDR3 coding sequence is TGCAGTGCTGCCGGGACTAGCGGTATCACAGATACGCAGTATTTT.

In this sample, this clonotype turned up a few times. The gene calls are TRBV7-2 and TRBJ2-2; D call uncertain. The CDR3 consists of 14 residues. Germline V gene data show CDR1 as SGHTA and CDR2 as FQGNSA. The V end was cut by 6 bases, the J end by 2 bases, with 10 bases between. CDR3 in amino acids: CASRGRINTGELFF. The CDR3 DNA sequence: TGTGCCAGCAGAGGACGAATCAACACCGGGGAGCTGTTTTTT.

The DNA for the CDR3 is TGTGCCAGCAGCCCGGAACCTTCCGGGGAGAGCTACACCTTC. Protein: CASSPEPSGESYTF. This chain uses TRBV5-5 with TRBJ1-2, with D unresolved. The CDR3 extends over 14 amino acids. CDR1 is SGHKS and CDR2 is YYEKEE in the germline V gene (reference sequence). The germline V and J ends were trimmed by 4 bases and 9 bases, with 19 bases remaining between them. Combining the CDR3 with reference TRBV5-5 and TRBJ1-2 gives the whole variable domain DAGVTQSPTHLIKTRGQQVTLRCSPISGHKSVSWYQQVLGQGPQFIFQYYEKEERGRGNFPDRFSARQFPNYSSELNVNALLLGDSALYLCASSPEPSGESYTFGSGTRLTVV.

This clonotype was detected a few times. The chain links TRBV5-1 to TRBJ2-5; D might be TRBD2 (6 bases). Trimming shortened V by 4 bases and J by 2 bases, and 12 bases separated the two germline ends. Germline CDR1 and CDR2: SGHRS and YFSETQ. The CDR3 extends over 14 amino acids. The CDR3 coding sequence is TGCGCCAGCAGCGCCGGGACTCCTCAAGAGACCCAGTACTTC. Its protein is CASSAGTPQETQYF.

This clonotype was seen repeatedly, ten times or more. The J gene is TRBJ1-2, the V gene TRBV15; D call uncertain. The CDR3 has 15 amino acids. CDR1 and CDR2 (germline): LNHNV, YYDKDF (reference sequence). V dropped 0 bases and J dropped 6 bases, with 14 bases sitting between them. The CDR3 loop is CATSRDGSRWNGYTF. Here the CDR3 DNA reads TGTGCCACCAGCAGAGACGGGTCGCGGTGGAATGGCTACACCTTC.

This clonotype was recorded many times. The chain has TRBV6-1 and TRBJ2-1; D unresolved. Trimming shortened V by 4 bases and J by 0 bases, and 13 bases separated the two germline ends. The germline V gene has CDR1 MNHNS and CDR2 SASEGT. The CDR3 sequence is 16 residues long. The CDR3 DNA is TGTGCCAGCAGTGCCGACTGGGCTGCCTCCTACAATGAGCAGTTCTTC. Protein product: CASSADWAASYNEQFF.

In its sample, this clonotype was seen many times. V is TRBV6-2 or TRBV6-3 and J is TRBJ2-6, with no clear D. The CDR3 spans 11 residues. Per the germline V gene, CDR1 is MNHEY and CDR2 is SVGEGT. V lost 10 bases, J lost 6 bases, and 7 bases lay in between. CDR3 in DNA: TGTGCCATCGAGGAGGCCAACGTCCTGACTTTC. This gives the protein CAIEEANVLTF.

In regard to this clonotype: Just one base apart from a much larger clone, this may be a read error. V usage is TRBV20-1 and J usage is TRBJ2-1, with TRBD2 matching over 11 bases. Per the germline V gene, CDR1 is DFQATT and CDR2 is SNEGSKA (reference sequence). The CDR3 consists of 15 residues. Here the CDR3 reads CTATELAGDPDEQFF. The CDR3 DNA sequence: TGCACTGCCACCGAACTAGCGGGAGACCCCGATGAGCAGTTCTTC.

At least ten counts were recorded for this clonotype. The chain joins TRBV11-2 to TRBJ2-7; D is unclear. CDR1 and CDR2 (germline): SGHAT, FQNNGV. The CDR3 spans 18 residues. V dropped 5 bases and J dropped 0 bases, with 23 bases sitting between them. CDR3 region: CASSPHLSERRSSYEQYF. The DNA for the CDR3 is TGTGCCAGCAGCCCCCACCTTAGTGAGCGAAGAAGCTCCTACGAGCAGTACTTC. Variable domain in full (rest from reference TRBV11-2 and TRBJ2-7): EAGVAQSPRYKIIEKRQSVAFWCNPISGHATLYWYQQILGQGPKLLIQFQNNGVVDDSQLPKDRFSAERLKGVDSTLKIQPAKLEDSAVYLCASSPHLSERRSSYEQYFGPGTRLTVT.

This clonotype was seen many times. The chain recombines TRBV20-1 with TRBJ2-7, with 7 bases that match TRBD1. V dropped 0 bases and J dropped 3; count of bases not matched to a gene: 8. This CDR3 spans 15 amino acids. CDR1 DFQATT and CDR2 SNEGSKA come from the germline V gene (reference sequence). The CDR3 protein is CSARDPRQGVYEQYF. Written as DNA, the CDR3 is TGCAGTGCTAGAGATCCAAGGCAGGGGGTCTACGAGCAGTACTTC.

In nucleotides, the CDR3 is TGCGCCAGCAGCGCCGACGGAGGCGGGGGGGCCTTATATCTACAGTATTTT. Amino acid sequence: CASSADGGGGALYLQYF. The V and J genes are TRBV5-1 and TRBJ2-3; 9 bases are shared with TRBD2. The CDR3 contains 17 residues. Germline CDR1 SGHRS, CDR2 YFSETQ. After removal of 4 bases from V and 12 bases from J, the junction contained 21 bases not matched to a gene. Supplemented by reference TRBV5-1 and TRBJ2-3, the full variable domain reads KAGVTQTPRYLIKTRGQQVTLSCSPISGHRSVSWYQQTPGQGLQFLFEYFSETQRNKGNFPGRFSGRQFSNSRSEMNVSTLELGDSALYLCASSADGGGGALYLQYFGPGTRLTVL.

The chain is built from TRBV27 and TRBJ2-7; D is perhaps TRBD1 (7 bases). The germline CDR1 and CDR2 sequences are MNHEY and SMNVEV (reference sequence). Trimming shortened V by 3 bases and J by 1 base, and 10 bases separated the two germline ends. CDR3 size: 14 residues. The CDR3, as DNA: TGTGCCAGCAGTTTCTCAGGGGGGTCCTACGAGCAGTACTTC. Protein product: CASSFSGGSYEQYF.

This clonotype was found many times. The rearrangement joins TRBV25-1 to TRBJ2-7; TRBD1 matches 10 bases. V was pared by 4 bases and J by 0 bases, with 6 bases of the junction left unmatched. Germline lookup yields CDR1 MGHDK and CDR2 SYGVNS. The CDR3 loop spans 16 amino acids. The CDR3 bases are TGTGCCAGCAGTGGAACCCGGGACAGGGGCTCCTACGAGCAGTACTTC. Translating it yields CASSGTRDRGSYEQYF.

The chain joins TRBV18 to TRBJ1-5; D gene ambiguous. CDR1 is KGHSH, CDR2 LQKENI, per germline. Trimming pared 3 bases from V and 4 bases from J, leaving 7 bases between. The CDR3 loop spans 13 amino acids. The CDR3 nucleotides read TGTGCCAGCTCACCTTACGTAAATCAGCCCCAGCATTTT. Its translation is CASSPYVNQPQHF. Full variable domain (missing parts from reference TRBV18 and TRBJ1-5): NAGVMQNPRHLVRRRGQEARLRCSPMKGHSHVYWYRQLPEEGLKFMVYLQKENIIDESGMPKERFSAEFPKEGPSILRIQQVVRGDSAAYFCASSPYVNQPQHFGDGTRLSIL.

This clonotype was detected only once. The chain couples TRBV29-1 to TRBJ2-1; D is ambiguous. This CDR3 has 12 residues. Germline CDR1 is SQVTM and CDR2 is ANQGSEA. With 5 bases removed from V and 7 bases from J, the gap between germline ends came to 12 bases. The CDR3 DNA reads TGCAGCGTTCCCGGGTCGTGGAATGAGCAGTTCTTC. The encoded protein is CSVPGSWNEQFF.

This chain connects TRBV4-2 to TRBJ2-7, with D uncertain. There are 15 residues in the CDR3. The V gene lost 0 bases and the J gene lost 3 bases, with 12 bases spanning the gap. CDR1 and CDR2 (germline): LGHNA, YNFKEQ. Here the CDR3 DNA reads TGTGCCAGCAGCCAAGATCAGGACGGCGTCTACGAGCAGTACTTC. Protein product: CASSQDQDGVYEQYF.

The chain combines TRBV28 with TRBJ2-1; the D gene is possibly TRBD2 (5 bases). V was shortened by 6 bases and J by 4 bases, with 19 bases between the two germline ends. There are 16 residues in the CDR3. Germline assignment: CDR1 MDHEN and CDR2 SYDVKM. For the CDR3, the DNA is TGTGCCAGCAGCCCCGTGCGAGCGGCTGGGTACAATGAGCAGTTCTTC. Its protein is CASSPVRAAGYNEQFF.

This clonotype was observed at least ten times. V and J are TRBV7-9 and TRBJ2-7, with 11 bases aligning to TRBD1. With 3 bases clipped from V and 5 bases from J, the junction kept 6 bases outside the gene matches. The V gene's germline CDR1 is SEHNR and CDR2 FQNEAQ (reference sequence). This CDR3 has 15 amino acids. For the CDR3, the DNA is TGTGCCAGCAGCTTTGTCAGGACAGGGGGCCACGAGCAGTACTTC. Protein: CASSFVRTGGHEQYF. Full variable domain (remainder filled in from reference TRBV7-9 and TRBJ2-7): DTGVSQNPRHKITKRGQNVTFRCDPISEHNRLYWYRQTLGQGPEFLTYFQNEAQLEKSRLLSDRFSAERPKGSFSTLEIQRTEQGDSAMYLCASSFVRTGGHEQYFGPGTRLTVT.

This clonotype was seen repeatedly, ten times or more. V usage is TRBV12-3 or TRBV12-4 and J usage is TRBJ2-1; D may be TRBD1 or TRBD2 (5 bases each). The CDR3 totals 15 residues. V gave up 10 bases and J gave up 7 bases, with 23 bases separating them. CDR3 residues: CATSLGPIRSNEQFF. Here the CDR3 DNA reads TGTGCCACCTCTTTGGGACCCATTAGGTCGAATGAGCAGTTCTTC.